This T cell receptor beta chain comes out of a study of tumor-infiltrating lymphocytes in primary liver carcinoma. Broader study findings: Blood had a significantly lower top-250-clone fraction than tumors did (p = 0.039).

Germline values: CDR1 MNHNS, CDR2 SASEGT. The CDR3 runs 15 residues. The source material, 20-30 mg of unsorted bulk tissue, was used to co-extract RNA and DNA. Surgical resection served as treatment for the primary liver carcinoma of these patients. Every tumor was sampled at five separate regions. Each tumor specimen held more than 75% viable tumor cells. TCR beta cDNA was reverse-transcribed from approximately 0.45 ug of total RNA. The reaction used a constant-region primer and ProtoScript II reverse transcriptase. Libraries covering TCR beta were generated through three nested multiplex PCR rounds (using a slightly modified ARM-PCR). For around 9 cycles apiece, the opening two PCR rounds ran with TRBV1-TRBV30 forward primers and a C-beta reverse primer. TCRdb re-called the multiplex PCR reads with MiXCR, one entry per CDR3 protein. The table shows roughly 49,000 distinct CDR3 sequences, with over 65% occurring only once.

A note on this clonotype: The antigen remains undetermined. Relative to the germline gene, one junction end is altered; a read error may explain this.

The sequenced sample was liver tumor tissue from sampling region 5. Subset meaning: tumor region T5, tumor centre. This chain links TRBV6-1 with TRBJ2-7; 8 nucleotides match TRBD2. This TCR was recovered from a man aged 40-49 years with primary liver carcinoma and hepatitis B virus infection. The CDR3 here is CANSESGGVSYEQYF. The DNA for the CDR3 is TGTGCCAACAGTGAAAGCGGGGGCGTTTCCTACGAGCAGTACTTC.